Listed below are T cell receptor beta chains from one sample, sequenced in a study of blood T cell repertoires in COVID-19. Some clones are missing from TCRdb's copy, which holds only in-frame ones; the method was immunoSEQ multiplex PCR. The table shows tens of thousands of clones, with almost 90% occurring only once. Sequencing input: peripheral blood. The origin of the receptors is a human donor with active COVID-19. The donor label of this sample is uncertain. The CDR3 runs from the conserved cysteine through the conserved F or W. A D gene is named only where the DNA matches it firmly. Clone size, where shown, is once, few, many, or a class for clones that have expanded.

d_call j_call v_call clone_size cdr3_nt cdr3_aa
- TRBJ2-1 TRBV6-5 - TGTGCCAGCAGCCAGGGGGGAAGAGACTACAATGAGCAGTTCTTC CASSQGGRDYNEQFF
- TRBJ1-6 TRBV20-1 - TGCAGTGCTAGTCGGGGGGCCGGCTCCTATAATTCACCCCTCCACTTT CSASRGAGSYNSPLHF
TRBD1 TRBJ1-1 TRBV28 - TGTGCCAGCAGACCCCCGGGACAGGTTCCTTTCGGAGCTTTCTTT CASRPPGQVPFGAFF
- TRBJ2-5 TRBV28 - TGTGCCAGCAGTGCGGGCGGGATCGAAGAGACCCAGTACTTC CASSAGGIEETQYF
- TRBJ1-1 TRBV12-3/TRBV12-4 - TGTGCCAGCAGCCCGGACTATTCAACTGAAGCTTTCTTT CASSPDYSTEAFF
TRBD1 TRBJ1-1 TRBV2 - TGTGCCAGCAGTCCCGGACAGGGGGCGGTCACTGAAGCTTTCTTT CASSPGQGAVTEAFF
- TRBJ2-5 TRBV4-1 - TGCGCCAGCAGCCAACTAGCCTCAGAGACCCAGTACTTC CASSQLASETQYF
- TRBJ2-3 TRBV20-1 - TGCGGGGGGGCCAGCACAGATACGCAGTATTTT CGGASTDTQYF
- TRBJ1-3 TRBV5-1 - TGCGCCAGCAGCCCCGGGTCTGGAAACACCATATATTTT CASSPGSGNTIYF
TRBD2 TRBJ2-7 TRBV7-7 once TGTGCTAGCAGCTTAGCGCTACGGGAGGGGTTCTCCTACGAGCAGTACTTC CASSLALREGFSYEQYF
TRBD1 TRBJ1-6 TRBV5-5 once TGTGCCAGCAGATTGGACAGGGTAGATTCACCCCTCCACTTT CASRLDRVDSPLHF
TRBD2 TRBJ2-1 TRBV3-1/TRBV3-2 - TGTGCCATGCAATCGACTAGCGGGGGGGCATATGAGCAGTTCTTC CAMQSTSGGAYEQFF
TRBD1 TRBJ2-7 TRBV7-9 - TGTGCCAGCAGCTCTTTCGCGTACAGGGGTCAACTCTCCTCCTACGAGCAGTACTTC CASSSFAYRGQLSSYEQYF
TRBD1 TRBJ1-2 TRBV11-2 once TGTGCCAGCAGCCGGGCCGGACAGGGAGCTTTGGGCTACACCTTC CASSRAGQGALGYTF
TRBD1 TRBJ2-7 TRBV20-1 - TGCAGTGCTAGTAGCCCCGACAGGGCGTACGAGCAGTACTTC CSASSPDRAYEQYF
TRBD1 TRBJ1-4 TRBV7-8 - TGTGCCAGCAGCTCCCGGACAGGGGGCTATGCTAATGAAAAACTGTTTTTT CASSSRTGGYANEKLFF
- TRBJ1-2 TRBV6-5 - TGTGCCAGCAGTTACGGGGACTCTAACTATGGCTACACCTTC CASSYGDSNYGYTF
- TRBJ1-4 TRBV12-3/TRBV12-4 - TGTGCCAGCAGTTGGGCGGGTGAAAAACTGTTTTTT CASSWAGEKLFF
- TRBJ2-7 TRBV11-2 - TGTGCCAGCAGCTTAGATCGGACATCTGACGAGCAGTACTTC CASSLDRTSDEQYF
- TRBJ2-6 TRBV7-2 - TGTGCCAGCAGCGGACTGGGAGGTACCGGGGCCAACGTCCTGACTTTC CASSGLGGTGANVLTF
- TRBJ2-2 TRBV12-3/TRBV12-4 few TGTGCCAGCAGTCCACAGGGTAGGGTGCAGTTTTTT CASSPQGRVQFF
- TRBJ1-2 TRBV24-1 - TGTGCCACCAGTGATTTATTGAGTCGGGGCTACACCTTC CATSDLLSRGYTF
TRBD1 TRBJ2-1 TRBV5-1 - TGCGCCAGCAGGAAACAGGGGGAAGCTTACAATGAGCAGTTCTTC CASRKQGEAYNEQFF
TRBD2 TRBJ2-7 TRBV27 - TGTGCCAGCAGTCCCGCCGGGGCGGGGGATTACGAGCAGTACTTC CASSPAGAGDYEQYF
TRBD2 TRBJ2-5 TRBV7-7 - TGTGCTAGCAGCCCAGGACTAGCGGGGGTGGAGACCCAGTACTTC CASSPGLAGVETQYF
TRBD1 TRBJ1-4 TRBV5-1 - TGCGCCAGCAGCCCGGACCGACAGGGGGGAAAACTGTTTTTT CASSPDRQGGKLFF
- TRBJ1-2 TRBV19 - TGTGCCAGTAGTATAGCTAGGGGCTCTGGCTACACCTTC CASSIARGSGYTF
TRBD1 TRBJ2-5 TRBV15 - TGTGCCACCAGCAAACCTGGACAGGGTTTGGAAGAGACCCAGTACTTC CATSKPGQGLEETQYF
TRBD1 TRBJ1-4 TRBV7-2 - TGTGCCAGCAGCTTAGGGGGACAGGTTCATGAAAAACTGTTTTTT CASSLGGQVHEKLFF
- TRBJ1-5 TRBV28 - TGTGCCAGCAAAGCCAGCAATCAGCCCCAGCATTTT CASKASNQPQHF
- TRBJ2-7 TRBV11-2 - TGTGCCAGCAGCATCGGGACCTCCGGGAGCTACGAGCAGTACTTC CASSIGTSGSYEQYF
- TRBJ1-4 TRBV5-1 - TGCGCCAGCAGCCCGGGGGGTGTGACTAATGAAAAACTGTTTTTT CASSPGGVTNEKLFF